What follows is one TCR beta chain and its context. This sample was taken from a study of PD-L1 blockade in urothelial cancer. Across the whole study: Male sex and bladder-origin urothelial cancer characterized about nine tenths of the roughly 29 patients. Study patients had been treated with 0 to 3 previous chemotherapy regimens.

The method was immunoSEQ multiplex PCR; TCRdb's version includes in-frame clones alone and lacks a portion of them. The sample includes some 120,000 clones, 86% of them seen just once. Stated time point: peripheral blood 6 weeks after treatment start. V shed 4 bases and J shed 4 bases, with 10 bases lying between them. The CDR3 is 13 residues long. Germline CDR1 ENHRY, CDR2 SYGVKD. The receptor was derived from a man aged 45-60 years with urothelial cancer. V gene TRBV10-3 combines with J gene TRBJ1-2; D is undetermined. The sample here was PBMCs, taken around atezolizumab (anti-PD-L1) treatment. The CDR3, as DNA: TGTGCCATCAGTGGTAGCAACCGCTATGGCTACACCTTC. Amino acids: CAISGSNRYGYTF.